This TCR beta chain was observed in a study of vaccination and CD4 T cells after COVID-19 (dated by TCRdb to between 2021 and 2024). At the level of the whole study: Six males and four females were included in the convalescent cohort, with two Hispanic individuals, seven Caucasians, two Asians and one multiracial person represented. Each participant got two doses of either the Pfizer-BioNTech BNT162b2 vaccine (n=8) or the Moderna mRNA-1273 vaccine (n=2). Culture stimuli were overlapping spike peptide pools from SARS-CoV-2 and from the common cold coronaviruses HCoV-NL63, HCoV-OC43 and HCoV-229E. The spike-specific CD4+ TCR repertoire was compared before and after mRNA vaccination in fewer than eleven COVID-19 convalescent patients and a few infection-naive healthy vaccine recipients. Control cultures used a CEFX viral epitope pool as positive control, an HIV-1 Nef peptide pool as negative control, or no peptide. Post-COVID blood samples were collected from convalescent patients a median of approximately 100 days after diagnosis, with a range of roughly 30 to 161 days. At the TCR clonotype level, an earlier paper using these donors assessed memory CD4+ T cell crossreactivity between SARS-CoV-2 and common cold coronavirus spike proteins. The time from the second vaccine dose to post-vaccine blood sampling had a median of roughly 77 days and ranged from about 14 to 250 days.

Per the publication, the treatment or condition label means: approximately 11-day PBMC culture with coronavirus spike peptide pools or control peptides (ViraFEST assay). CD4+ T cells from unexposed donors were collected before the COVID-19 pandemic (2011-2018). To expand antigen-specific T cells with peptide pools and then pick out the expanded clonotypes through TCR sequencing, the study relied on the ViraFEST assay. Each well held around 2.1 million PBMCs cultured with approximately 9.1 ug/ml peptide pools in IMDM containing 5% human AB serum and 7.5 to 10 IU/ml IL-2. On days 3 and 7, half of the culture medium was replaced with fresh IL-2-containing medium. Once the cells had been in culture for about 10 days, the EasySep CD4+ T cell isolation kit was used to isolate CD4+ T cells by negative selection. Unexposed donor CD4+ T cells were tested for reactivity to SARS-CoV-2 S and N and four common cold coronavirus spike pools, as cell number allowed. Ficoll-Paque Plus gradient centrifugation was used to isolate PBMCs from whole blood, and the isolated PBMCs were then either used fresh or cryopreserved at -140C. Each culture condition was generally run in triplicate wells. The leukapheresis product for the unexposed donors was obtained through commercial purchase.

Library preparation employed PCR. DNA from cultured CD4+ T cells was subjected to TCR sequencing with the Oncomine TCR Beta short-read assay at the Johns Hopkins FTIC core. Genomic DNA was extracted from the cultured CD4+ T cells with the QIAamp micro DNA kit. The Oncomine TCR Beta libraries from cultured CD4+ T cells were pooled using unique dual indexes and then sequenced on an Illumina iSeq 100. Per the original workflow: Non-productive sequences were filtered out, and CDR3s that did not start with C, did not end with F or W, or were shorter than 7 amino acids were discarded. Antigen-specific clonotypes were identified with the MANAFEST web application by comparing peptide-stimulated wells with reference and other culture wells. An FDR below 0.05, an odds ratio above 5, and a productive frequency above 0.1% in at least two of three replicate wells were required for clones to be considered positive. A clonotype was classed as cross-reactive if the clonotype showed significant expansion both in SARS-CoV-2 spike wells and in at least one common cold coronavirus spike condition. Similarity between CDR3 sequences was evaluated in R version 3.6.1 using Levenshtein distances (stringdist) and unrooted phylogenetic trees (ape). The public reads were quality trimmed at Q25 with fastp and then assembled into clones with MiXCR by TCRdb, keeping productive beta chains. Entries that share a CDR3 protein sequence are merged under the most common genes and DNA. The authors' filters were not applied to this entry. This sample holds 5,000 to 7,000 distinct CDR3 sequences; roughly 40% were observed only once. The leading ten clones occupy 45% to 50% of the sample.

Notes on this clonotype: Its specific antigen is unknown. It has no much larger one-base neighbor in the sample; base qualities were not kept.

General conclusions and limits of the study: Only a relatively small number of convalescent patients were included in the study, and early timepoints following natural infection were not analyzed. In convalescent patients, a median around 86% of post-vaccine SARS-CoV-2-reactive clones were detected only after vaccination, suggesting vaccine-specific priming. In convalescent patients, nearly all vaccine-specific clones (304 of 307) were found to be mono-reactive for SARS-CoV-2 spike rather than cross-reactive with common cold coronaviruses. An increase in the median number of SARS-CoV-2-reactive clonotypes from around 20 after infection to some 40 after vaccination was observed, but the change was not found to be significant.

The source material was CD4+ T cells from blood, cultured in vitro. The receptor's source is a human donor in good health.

The nucleotides read TGCAGCGTTGAGGGAGGGGCGAACGCCGGCTATGGCTACACCTTC. Its protein is CSVEGGANAGYGYTF. Recombination joined TRBV29-1 with TRBJ1-2; 5 matching bases give a weak D call of TRBD1. CDR1 and CDR2 (SQVTM, ANQGSEA) derive from the germline V gene. From cysteine to phenylalanine, the CDR3 is 15 amino acids long. The read is trimmed to its CDR3 DNA, 45 bases read in frame from base 1. Between the V and J ends, shortened by 3 bases and 4 bases respectively, the junction contains 18 bases.